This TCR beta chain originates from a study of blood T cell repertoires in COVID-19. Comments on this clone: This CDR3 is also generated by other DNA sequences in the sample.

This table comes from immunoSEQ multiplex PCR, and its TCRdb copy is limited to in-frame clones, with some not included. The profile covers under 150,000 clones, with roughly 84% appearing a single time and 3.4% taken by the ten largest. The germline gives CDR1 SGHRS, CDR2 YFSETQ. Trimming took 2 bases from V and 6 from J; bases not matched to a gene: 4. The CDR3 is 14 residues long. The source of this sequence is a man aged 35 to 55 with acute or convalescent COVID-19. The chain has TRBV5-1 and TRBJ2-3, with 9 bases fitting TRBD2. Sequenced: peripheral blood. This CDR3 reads CASSLAGGSDTQYF. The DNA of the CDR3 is TGCGCCAGCAGCTTAGCGGGGGGTTCGGATACGCAGTATTTT.